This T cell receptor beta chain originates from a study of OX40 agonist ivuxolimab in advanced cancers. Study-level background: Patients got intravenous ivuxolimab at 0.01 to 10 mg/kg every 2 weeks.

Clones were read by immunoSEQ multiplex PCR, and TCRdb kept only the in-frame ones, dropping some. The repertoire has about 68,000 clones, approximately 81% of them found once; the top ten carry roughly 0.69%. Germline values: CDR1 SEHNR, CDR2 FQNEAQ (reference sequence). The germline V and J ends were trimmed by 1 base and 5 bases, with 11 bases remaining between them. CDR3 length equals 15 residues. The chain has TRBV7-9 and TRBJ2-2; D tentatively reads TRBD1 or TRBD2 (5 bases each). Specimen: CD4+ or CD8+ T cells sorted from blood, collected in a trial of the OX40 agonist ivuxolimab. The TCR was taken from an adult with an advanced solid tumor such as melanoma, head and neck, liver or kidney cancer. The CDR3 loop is CASSLVFEGTGELFF. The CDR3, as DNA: TGTGCCAGCAGCTTAGTTTTTGAGGGGACCGGGGAGCTGTTTTTT.